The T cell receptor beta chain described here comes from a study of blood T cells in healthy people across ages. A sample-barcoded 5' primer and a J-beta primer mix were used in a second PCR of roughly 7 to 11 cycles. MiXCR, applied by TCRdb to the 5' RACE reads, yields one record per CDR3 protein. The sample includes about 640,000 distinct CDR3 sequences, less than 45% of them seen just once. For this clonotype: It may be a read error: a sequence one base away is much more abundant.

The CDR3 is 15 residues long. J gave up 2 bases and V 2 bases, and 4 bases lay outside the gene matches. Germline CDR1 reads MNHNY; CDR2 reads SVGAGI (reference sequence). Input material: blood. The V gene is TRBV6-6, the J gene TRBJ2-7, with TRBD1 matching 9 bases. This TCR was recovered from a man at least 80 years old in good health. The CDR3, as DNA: TGTGCCAGCAGTTACGCGGGACAGGGCACCTACGAGCAGTACTTC. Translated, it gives CASSYAGQGTYEQYF.